This T cell receptor beta chain is drawn from a study of Ad26.COV2.S vaccination and SARS-CoV-2 variants. Libraries were prepared by immunoSEQ multiplex PCR; TCRdb keeps only in-frame clonotypes and omits some of them. The table has 440,000 or so clones, 80% to 95% seen once. The germline V gene encodes CDR1 SEHNR and CDR2 FQNEAQ (reference sequence). V lost 5 bases, J lost 5 bases, and 8 bases stayed unmatched. This CDR3 is 16 amino acids long. Indicated treatment: 15 to 20 received Ad26.COV2.S at low or high dose, single or two shots; 5 received placebo; per-sample allocation not given. Samples came from day 63 after the first vaccine or placebo injection.

Sequencing used peripheral blood, obtained in a trial of Ad26.COV2.S vaccine versus placebo. The receptor was isolated from a person aged 18-60 years who received the Ad26.COV2.S COVID-19 vaccine or a placebo. The V and J genes are TRBV7-9 and TRBJ2-3; 12 nucleotides match TRBD1. CDR3 residues: CASSGQGQGAGDTQYF. The CDR3 nucleotides are TGTGCCAGCAGCGGACAGGGACAGGGGGCCGGAGATACGCAGTATTTT.